The 31 T cell receptor beta chains in this list originate from one sample, sequenced in a study of shared clonotypes between healthy human individuals. Profiled with immunoSEQ multiplex PCR; TCRdb holds only in-frame clones, not every one. The sample carries about 470,000 clones, roughly 80% recorded once. Sequences were obtained from PBMCs. These receptors were obtained from a woman in her forties in good health. Some clones in this sample may be carry-over from other donors' samples.

The gene calls are TRBV4-2 and TRBJ2-1; D gene unclear. The germline gives CDR1 LGHNA, CDR2 YNFKEQ. The ends were cut back, 4 bases at V and 12 bases at J, with 19 bases in the middle. The CDR3 runs to 14 residues. The CDR3 nucleotides are TGTGCCAGCAGCCCGCGACAAGGCCTGGGATGGCAGTTCTTC. Translated: CASSPRQGLGWQFF.

As regards this clone: A much larger clone lies one base from this, so it may be a read error. This chain uses TRBV11-2 with TRBJ2-3; D call uncertain. In germline, CDR1 is SGHAT, CDR2 FQNNGV. The CDR3 is made up of 11 amino acids. Trimming took 5 bases from V and 2 from J, leaving 2 bases between them. The CDR3 bases are TGTGCCAGCAGCGTCACAGATACGCAGTATTTT. It specifies CASSVTDTQYF.

In its sample, this clone was seen a few times. CDR3 nucleotides: TGTGCCAGCAGCCAAGGACACAATCCGGGGTACGAGCAGTACTTC. Translating gives CASSQGHNPGYEQYF. The chain links TRBV14 to TRBJ2-7; D perhaps matches TRBD2 (5 bases). Germline values: CDR1 SGHDN, CDR2 FVKESK. The CDR3 runs to 15 residues. Deletions cut 1 base from V and 4 bases from J, with 14 bases between.

The chain recombines TRBV5-1 with TRBJ1-1; 9 nucleotides agree with TRBD1. Unmatched junction bases numbered 7, after V lost 1 base and J lost 0 bases. This CDR3 is 17 amino acids long. Germline V gene lookup returns CDR1 SGHRS and CDR2 YFSETQ. CDR3 residues: CASSLTGGQGVNTEAFF. DNA of the CDR3: TGCGCCAGCAGCTTGACGGGGGGACAGGGAGTGAACACTGAAGCTTTCTTT.

The J gene is TRBJ2-7, the V gene TRBV5-1; possible D gene TRBD2, 5 bases. V lost 3 bases, J lost 2 bases, and 15 bases lay in between. CDR1 is SGHRS, CDR2 YFSETQ, per germline. The CDR3 has 15 residues. CDR3 loop: CASSSKAGHTYEQYF. CDR3 bases: TGCGCCAGCAGCTCGAAGGCGGGCCACACCTACGAGCAGTACTTC.

The chain carries TRBV5-1 and TRBJ2-1, with TRBD2 as a possible D gene (6 bases). This CDR3 region has 15 residues. V was shortened by 1 base and J by 7 bases, with 15 bases between the two germline ends. The germline V gene encodes CDR1 SGHRS and CDR2 YFSETQ. CDR3 nucleotide sequence: TGCGCCAGCAGCTTGCTCGCTGCTGGGGGGAATGAGCAGTTCTTC. This sequence encodes CASSLLAAGGNEQFF.

V usage is TRBV7-7 and J usage is TRBJ2-1, with D hard to call. There are 13 residues in the CDR3. CDR1 SSHAT and CDR2 FNYEAQ come from the germline V gene (reference sequence). Between the trimmed V and J ends, which lost 0 bases and 9 bases, there was a span of 9 bases. CDR3 in DNA: TGTGCCAGCAGCTTAGCGGGAAGTAGTGAGCAGTTCTTC. It yields the protein CASSLAGSSEQFF.

The rearrangement links TRBV9 to TRBJ2-1; D uncertain. The length of the CDR3 is 13 residues. Germline V gives CDR1 SGDLS, CDR2 YYNGEE. V dropped 3 bases and J dropped 7 bases, with 11 bases sitting between them. In DNA form, the CDR3 reads TGTGCCAGCAGCGCCACGGACCTTAATGAGCAGTTCTTC. As protein: CASSATDLNEQFF.

This clone appeared a few times. J is TRBJ2-7 and V is TRBV9, with no clear D. Germline lookup yields CDR1 SGDLS and CDR2 YYNGEE. The CDR3 runs 13 residues. V was pared by 0 bases and J by 6 bases, with 10 bases between. The CDR3 DNA reads as TGTGCCAGCAGCGTAGATCCCGGCGGCGAGCAGTACTTC. Translation: CASSVDPGGEQYF. The full variable domain, with the rest looked up from reference TRBV9 and TRBJ2-7, is DSGVTQTPKHLITATGQRVTLRCSPRSGDLSVYWYQQSLDQGLQFLIQYYNGEERAKGNILERFSAQQFPDLHSELNLSSLELGDSALYFCASSVDPGGEQYFGPGTRLTVT.

V usage is TRBV2 and J usage is TRBJ2-1; 9 nucleotides match TRBD2. CDR1 and CDR2 (germline): SNHLY, FYNNEI. CDR3 length: 15 residues. The ends lost 2 bases at V and 9 bases at J; junction bases unmatched: 8. CDR3 protein: CASSEIAGVLSEQFF. The CDR3, as DNA: TGTGCCAGCAGTGAAATAGCGGGAGTGCTCAGTGAGCAGTTCTTC.

This clone was recorded a few times. J is TRBJ1-2 and V is TRBV28; unclear D gene. The CDR3 consists of 12 residues. Germline CDR1 reads MDHEN; CDR2 reads SYDVKM. The ends were cut back, 11 bases at V and 3 bases at J, with 13 bases in the middle. CDR3 protein: CAGGRPYYGYTF. In nucleotides, the CDR3 is TGTGCCGGCGGCAGGCCTTACTATGGCTACACCTTC.

The chain has TRBV7-9 and TRBJ2-3, with 9 bases aligning to TRBD2. This CDR3 is 18 amino acids long. J was trimmed by 0 bases and V by 5 bases; bases with no gene match: 12. CDR1 and CDR2 (germline): SEHNR, FQNEAQ (reference sequence). The CDR3 is CASSRPKLLAGSTDTQYF. In nucleotides, the CDR3 is TGTGCCAGCAGCCGCCCGAAGCTACTAGCGGGTAGCACAGATACGCAGTATTTT.

V and J are TRBV7-3 and TRBJ2-7; either TRBD1 or TRBD2 may fit D (5 bases each). Trimming removed 1 base at V and 2 bases at J, with 9 bases between. The CDR3 has 14 amino acids. CDR1 is SGHTA, CDR2 FQGTGA, per germline. The CDR3 spells CASSLRGPTYEQYF. The DNA for the CDR3 is TGTGCCAGCAGCTTAAGGGGACCGACCTACGAGCAGTACTTC.

The genes are TRBV6-6 and TRBJ2-7; D unclear. The CDR3 consists of 11 residues. Trimming pared 10 bases from V and 3 bases from J, leaving 10 bases between. Looked up from germline, CDR1 is MNHNY and CDR2 is SVGAGI (reference sequence). The CDR3 loop is CATQNVYEQYF. The CDR3 bases are TGTGCCACACAGAATGTCTACGAGCAGTACTTC.

The chain has TRBV28 and TRBJ2-1; a weak D match, TRBD1 (11 bases). Germline V gene lookup returns CDR1 MDHEN and CDR2 SYDVKM. This CDR3 comprises 22 residues. V dropped 3 bases and J dropped 6 bases, with 36 bases sitting between them. CDR3 residues: CASSFRTGGYAEGASGSNEQFF. CDR3 nucleotide sequence: TGTGCCAGCAGTTTTAGGACAGGGGGCTATGCCGAGGGGGCTAGCGGGAGCAATGAGCAGTTCTTC.

The V and J genes are TRBV2 and TRBJ2-5; D gene ambiguous. The CDR3 sequence is 12 residues long. The germline V and J ends were trimmed by 2 bases and 5 bases, with 6 bases remaining between them. The germline CDR1 and CDR2 sequences are SNHLY and FYNNEI. DNA of the CDR3: TGTGCCAGCAGTGAACAGGATGAGACCCAGTACTTC. Amino acids: CASSEQDETQYF. The entire variable domain, with the rest obtained from reference TRBV2 and TRBJ2-5, is as follows: EPEVTQTPSHQVTQMGQEVILRCVPISNHLYFYWYRQILGQKVEFLVSFYNNEISEKSEIFDDQFSVERPDGSNFTLKIRSTKLEDSAMYFCASSEQDETQYFGPGTRLLVL.

This clone was seen more than once but under ten times. The genes are TRBV9 and TRBJ2-7; 7 bases align to TRBD1. With 4 bases clipped from V and 4 bases from J, the junction kept 14 bases outside the gene matches. Germline CDR1 and CDR2: SGDLS and YYNGEE. CDR3 length: 16 residues. In nucleotides, the CDR3 is TGTGCCAGCAGCATTAGGACAGGTCGATTTGAATACGAGCAGTACTTC. It specifies CASSIRTGRFEYEQYF.

In this sample, this clone turned up once. The chain employs TRBV9 and TRBJ2-5; TRBD2 matches 15 bases. This CDR3 has 17 residues. The V and J ends lost 4 bases and 2 bases, in that order; junction bases with no gene match: 6. CDR1 is SGDLS and CDR2 is YYNGEE in the germline V gene. CDR3 bases: TGTGCCAGCAGCATATCAGGACTAGCGGGAGGGCAAGAGACCCAGTACTTC. Protein sequence: CASSISGLAGGQETQYF.

The CDR3 loop reads CASSSGTGYEQYF. CDR3 nucleotide sequence: TGTGCCAGCAGCTCCGGGACAGGGTACGAGCAGTACTTC. The rearrangement joins TRBV7-2 to TRBJ2-7; 9 bases map to TRBD1. V was clipped by 4 bases and J by 4 bases; unmatched bases: 2. The CDR3 consists of 13 residues. The germline gives CDR1 SGHTA, CDR2 FQGNSA.

The V and J genes are TRBV7-8 and TRBJ2-7; D possibly corresponds to TRBD1 (6 bases). V lost 5 bases to trimming and J lost 7 bases, with 24 bases between them. Germline loops: CDR1 SGHVS, CDR2 FQNEAQ. This CDR3 spans 16 amino acids. CDR3 sequence: CASSPLRAGVVREQYF. The CDR3 DNA reads TGTGCCAGCAGCCCTCTCCGGGCAGGGGTAGTAAGGGAGCAGTACTTC.

The V call is TRBV14, the J call TRBJ2-2; no reliable D call. The germline CDR1 and CDR2 sequences are SGHDN and FVKESK. The length of the CDR3 is 15 residues. The V and J ends lost 1 base and 5 bases respectively, with 11 bases between them. The CDR3 DNA follows: TGTGCCAGCAGCCAAGTGGTCGGCGTGACCGGGGAGCTGTTTTTT. It specifies CASSQVVGVTGELFF.

V gene TRBV4-1 combines with J gene TRBJ1-2, with TRBD1 identical over 8 bases. Germline V gene data show CDR1 as MGHRA and CDR2 as YSYEKL. CDR3 size: 16 residues. The junction had 8 bases not matched to a gene; V was cut back by 4 bases and J by 1 base. This CDR3 reads CASSPGQGGGNYGYTF. The CDR3 nucleotides are TGCGCCAGCAGCCCCGGACAGGGAGGGGGTAACTATGGCTACACCTTC.

This clone has only one observation. For the CDR3, the DNA is TGTGCCAGCAGTTTAAGGGAGAGGAGCTACACCTTC. Translation: CASSLRERSYTF. This chain links TRBV28 with TRBJ1-2, with unresolved D. CDR3 length: 12 amino acids. Germline V gene data show CDR1 as MDHEN and CDR2 as SYDVKM. V was shortened by 2 bases and J by 9 bases, with 10 bases between the two germline ends.

V usage is TRBV28 and J usage is TRBJ2-3; no definite D call. Trimming removed 2 bases from V and 8 bases from J, with 2 bases in between. The CDR3 runs 10 residues. Germline V gene data show CDR1 as MDHEN and CDR2 as SYDVKM. As DNA, the CDR3 is TGTGCCAGCAGTTTAGGTACGCAGTATTTT. It is translated as CASSLGTQYF.

V gene TRBV5-1 combines with J gene TRBJ2-2; 7 bases align to TRBD1. Trimming cost V 4 bases and J 4 bases; bases outside gene matches: 7. There are 15 residues in the CDR3. Germline V lookup: CDR1 SGHRS, CDR2 YFSETQ. The CDR3 DNA sequence: TGCGCCAGCAGCACGACAGGGTTCGGCACCGGGGAGCTGTTTTTT. Its translation: CASSTTGFGTGELFF.

The genes are TRBV6-6 and TRBJ2-5, with TRBD2 matching 8 bases. V was pared by 6 bases and J by 5 bases, with 8 bases of the junction left unmatched. The germline V gene has CDR1 MNHNY and CDR2 SVGAGI (reference sequence). The CDR3 contains 14 residues. The CDR3 here is CASSPGGITETQYF. The CDR3 DNA is TGTGCCAGCAGCCCGGGGGGGATCACGGAGACCCAGTACTTC.

This clone was seen a few times. This rearrangement joins TRBV6-6 to TRBJ2-5; a weak D match, TRBD2 (5 bases). V was clipped by 0 bases and J by 2 bases, with 10 bases between them. Germline V CDR1 and CDR2: MNHNY, SVGAGI (reference sequence). The CDR3 runs 15 residues. Here the CDR3 reads CASSYSEAGQETQYF. Here the CDR3 DNA reads TGTGCCAGCAGTTACTCGGAGGCAGGACAAGAGACCCAGTACTTC.

The V call is TRBV4-1, the J call TRBJ1-5; a weak D match, TRBD1 (6 bases). The V and J ends lost 3 bases and 6 bases respectively, with 12 bases between them. The CDR3 runs 14 residues. The germline V gene has CDR1 MGHRA and CDR2 YSYEKL. The CDR3 coding sequence is TGCGCCAGCAGCCAGGGGGGCGGGGGTCAGCCCCAGCATTTT. It translates to CASSQGGGGQPQHF.

The J gene is TRBJ2-1, the V gene TRBV19; 7 bases are shared with TRBD2. V trimming: 5 bases; J trimming: 1 base; junction bases outside the gene matches: 5. The CDR3 has 15 amino acids. Germline V gives CDR1 LNHDA, CDR2 SQIVND (reference sequence). CDR3 protein: CASSSGTTSYNEQFF. CDR3 nucleotides: TGTGCCAGTAGTTCAGGGACTACTTCCTACAATGAGCAGTTCTTC.

V is TRBV6-1 and J is TRBJ1-5; D is undetermined. The CDR3 totals 14 residues. CDR1 MNHNS and CDR2 SASEGT come from the germline V gene. V shed 5 bases and J shed 6 bases, with 14 bases lying between them. CDR3 coding DNA: TGTGCCAGCAGTTATAAGGAGCCGTTTCAGCCCCAGCATTTT. Protein: CASSYKEPFQPQHF.

This clone was seen only a few times. The V and J genes are TRBV19 and TRBJ1-1; D is ambiguous. The V end lost 3 bases, the J end lost 1 base, and 12 bases lay between the germline ends. The CDR3 has 15 residues. The germline V gene has CDR1 LNHDA and CDR2 SQIVND (reference sequence). CDR3 in amino acids: CASSISRAGNTEAFF. The CDR3 DNA is TGTGCCAGTAGTATTAGTCGCGCGGGGAACACTGAAGCTTTCTTT.